These 9 T cell receptor beta chains were all obtained from the same sample, sequenced in a study of cytomegalovirus exposure and HLA in healthy donors. Both 60 Vbeta primers and 13 Jbeta primers went into the PCR. TCRdb's table, derived via immunoSEQ multiplex PCR, lists solely in-frame clones and lacks some. The table lists more than 95,000 clones, over 65% of them singletons. Sequenced: PBMCs. The source of these receptors is a man aged 25 to 40 in good health and CMV-seronegative.

This CDR3 reads CASSIDHGAFQPQHF. The CDR3 DNA reads TGTGCCAGTAGTATAGATCATGGGGCTTTTCAGCCCCAGCATTTT. The V call is TRBV19, the J call TRBJ1-5, with D tentatively TRBD1 (5 bases). The germline gives CDR1 LNHDA, CDR2 SQIVND (reference sequence). This CDR3 has 15 amino acids. V was clipped by 0 bases and J by 6 bases, with 12 bases between them.

J is TRBJ2-7 and V is TRBV19; 9 nucleotides match TRBD2. This CDR3 region has 16 residues. Germline trimming cut 6 bases from V and 0 bases from J; bases unmatched to any gene: 9. Germline-derived CDR1 and CDR2 are LNHDA and SQIVND (reference sequence). In DNA form, the CDR3 reads TGTGCCAGTAGCAGAGCCAGCGGGAGGAGCTCCTACGAGCAGTACTTC. Translated: CASSRASGRSSYEQYF.

The chain employs TRBV28 and TRBJ1-1; D uncertain. The CDR3 extends over 12 amino acids. CDR1 and CDR2 (germline): MDHEN, SYDVKM. Trimming took off 3 bases at V and 10 bases at J, with 12 bases between the two ends. The CDR3 region has the DNA TGTGCCAGCAGTTTGTTCGGTGGAGGAGCTTTCTTT. It is translated as CASSLFGGGAFF.

The chain links TRBV7-3 to TRBJ2-2; D is possibly TRBD2 (6 bases). The length of the CDR3 is 15 residues. Trimming removed 9 bases at V and 1 base at J, with 15 bases between. Germline V gene sequence: CDR1 SGHTA, CDR2 FQGTGA. CDR3 residues: CASELAGRNTGELFF. The CDR3 DNA follows: TGTGCCAGTGAGCTGGCGGGGCGGAACACCGGGGAGCTGTTTTTT.

This chain joins TRBV6-4 and TRBJ1-1, with D perhaps matching TRBD1 (5 bases). The CDR3 is made up of 12 amino acids. Germline CDR1 reads MRHNA; CDR2 reads SNTAGT. V shed 7 bases and J shed 7 bases, with 13 bases lying between them. CDR3 bases: TGTGCCAGCACTCAAGGGAGGGGTGAAGCTTTCTTT. This sequence encodes CASTQGRGEAFF.

DNA of the CDR3: TGCAGCGTTGCGCGGGGGGCTCTTGAAGCTTTCTTT. It encodes CSVARGALEAFF. The V gene is TRBV29-1, the J gene TRBJ1-1; D is perhaps TRBD1 (6 bases). The V gene lost 4 bases and the J gene lost 7 bases, with 13 bases spanning the gap. Germline values: CDR1 SQVTM, CDR2 ANQGSEA. The CDR3 sequence is 12 residues long.

This chain uses TRBV19 with TRBJ1-1; D ambiguous. CDR1 LNHDA and CDR2 SQIVND come from the germline V gene (reference sequence). The CDR3 consists of 13 residues. Trimming left V 5 bases short and J 8 bases short, with 15 bases between. The CDR3 spells CASSSLVFREAFF. In nucleotides, the CDR3 is TGTGCCAGTAGTTCACTGGTCTTTCGGGAAGCTTTCTTT.

The chain is built from TRBV6-1 and TRBJ2-1; 9 positions match TRBD2. V shed 2 bases, J shed 6 bases, and the junction held 11 bases outside the gene matches. CDR3 length: 17 residues. Germline CDR1 reads MNHNS; CDR2 reads SASEGT. This CDR3 reads CASSELLAGGPINEQFF. The DNA of the CDR3 is TGTGCCAGCAGTGAACTTCTGGCGGGAGGGCCGATCAATGAGCAGTTCTTC.

The V and J genes are TRBV6-5 and TRBJ1-5; D is ambiguous. The CDR3 contains 15 residues. Germline V gene data show CDR1 as MNHEY and CDR2 as SVGAGI. Trimming left V 3 bases short and J 4 bases short, with 13 bases between. CDR3 sequence reads: CASSYLGVQNQPQHF. The DNA of the CDR3 is TGTGCCAGCAGTTATTTGGGCGTCCAGAATCAGCCCCAGCATTTT.